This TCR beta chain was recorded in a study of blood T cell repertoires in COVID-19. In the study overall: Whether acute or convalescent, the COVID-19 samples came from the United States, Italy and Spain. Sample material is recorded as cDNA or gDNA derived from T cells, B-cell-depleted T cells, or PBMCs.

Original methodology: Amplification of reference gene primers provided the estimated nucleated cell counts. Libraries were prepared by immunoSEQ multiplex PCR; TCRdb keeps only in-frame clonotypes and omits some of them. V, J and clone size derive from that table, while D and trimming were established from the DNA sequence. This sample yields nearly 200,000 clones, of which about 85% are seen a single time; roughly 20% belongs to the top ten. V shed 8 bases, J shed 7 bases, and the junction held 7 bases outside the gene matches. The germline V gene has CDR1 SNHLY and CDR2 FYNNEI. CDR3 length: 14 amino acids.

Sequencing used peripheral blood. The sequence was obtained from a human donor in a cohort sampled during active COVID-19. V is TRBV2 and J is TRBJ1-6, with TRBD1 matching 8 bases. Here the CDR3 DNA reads TGTGCCAGCGTAAGACAGGGGTGGAATTCACCCCTCCACTTT. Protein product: CASVRQGWNSPLHF.